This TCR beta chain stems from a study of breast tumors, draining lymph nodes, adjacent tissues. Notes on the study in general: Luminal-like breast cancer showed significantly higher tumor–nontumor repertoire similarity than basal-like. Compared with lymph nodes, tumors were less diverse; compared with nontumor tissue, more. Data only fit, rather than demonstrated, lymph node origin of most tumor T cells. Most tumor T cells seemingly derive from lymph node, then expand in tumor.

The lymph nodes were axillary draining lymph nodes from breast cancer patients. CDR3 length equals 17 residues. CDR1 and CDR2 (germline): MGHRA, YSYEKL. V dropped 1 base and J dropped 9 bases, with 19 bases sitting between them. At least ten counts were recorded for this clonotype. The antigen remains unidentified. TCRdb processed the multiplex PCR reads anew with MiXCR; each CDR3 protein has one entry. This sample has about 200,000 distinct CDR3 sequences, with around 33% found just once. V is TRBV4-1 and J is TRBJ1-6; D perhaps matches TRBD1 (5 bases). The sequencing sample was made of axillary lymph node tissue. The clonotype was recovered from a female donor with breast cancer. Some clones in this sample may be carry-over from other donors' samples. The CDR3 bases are TGCGCCAGCAGCCAAGGAGACCCGGGGTCAGGGAGTTCACCCCTCCACTTT. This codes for CASSQGDPGSGSSPLHF.